These 14 T cell receptor beta chains share one sample of origin, sequenced in a study of blood T cells in healthy people across ages. Next came a second PCR, run for roughly 6 to 11 cycles, which used a sample-barcoded 5' primer along with a J-beta primer mix. Using its own MiXCR run on the 5' RACE reads, TCRdb lists one record per CDR3 protein. The sample has 1.5 million to 2 million distinct CDR3 sequences, 28% seen once. The sample taken for sequencing was blood. Source of these receptors: a woman under 40 in good health.

The CDR3 nucleotides read TGCGCCAGCAGCCAAGATTGGCAGACCCAACTCGTCCCCTACGAGCAGTACTTC. Amino acid sequence: CASSQDWQTQLVPYEQYF. The chain employs TRBV4-1 and TRBJ2-7; no definite D call. The CDR3 spans 18 residues. Germline values: CDR1 MGHRA, CDR2 YSYEKL. Trimming cost V 0 bases and J 2 bases, with 20 bases left between them.

In the case of this clonotype: Given the absence of the conserved phenylalanine or tryptophan at the CDR3 end, a read error is likely. V gene TRBV5-1 combines with J gene TRBJ2-7; 9 bases map to TRBD1. CDR1 and CDR2 from the germline V gene are SGHRS and YFSETQ. This CDR3 region has 15 residues. The J segment lost 5 bases and the V segment lost 3 bases, leaving 9 bases of the junction unmatched. The CDR3 reads CASSYVGQGPHEQYI. In nucleotides, the CDR3 is TGCGCCAGCAGCTACGTGGGACAGGGTCCCCACGAGCAGTACATC.

This chain uses TRBV20-1 with TRBJ1-2; D is perhaps TRBD1 (6 bases). The CDR3 covers 13 residues. V was trimmed by 2 bases and J by 7 bases, leaving 14 bases between them. Germline V gene lookup returns CDR1 DFQATT and CDR2 SNEGSKA (reference sequence). CDR3 residues: CSARHGGRVGYTF. The CDR3 nucleotides read TGCAGTGCTAGACATGGGGGGCGGGTTGGCTACACCTTC.

This clonotype was observed a handful of times. The junction differs from germline at one of its ends, possibly a read error. The chain is built from TRBV4-1 and TRBJ2-7; 9 bases agree with TRBD1. The CDR3 has 14 amino acids. Germline CDR1 reads MGHRA; CDR2 reads YSYEKL. The CDR3 is CASSETTGGDERYF. The CDR3 nucleotides read TGCGCCAGCAGCGAAACGACAGGGGGAGACGAGCGGTACTTC.

This clonotype appeared a few times. The chain links TRBV27 to TRBJ2-5, with D maybe TRBD2 (5 bases). Germline V gene sequence: CDR1 MNHEY, CDR2 SMNVEV (reference sequence). The CDR3 extends over 15 amino acids. V lost 8 bases, J lost 1 base, and 17 bases lay in between. CDR3: CASRRARVLQETQYF. The DNA of the CDR3 is TGTGCCAGCCGCCGAGCGCGGGTTCTCCAAGAGACCCAGTACTTC.

This clonotype showed up many times. The V call is TRBV6-1, the J call TRBJ2-1; 10 nucleotides match TRBD2. Trimming at V came to 5 bases and at J to 2 bases, leaving 6 bases not matched to a gene. This CDR3 contains 16 residues. Per germline, CDR1 MNHNS and CDR2 SASEGT. CDR3 sequence reads: CASSPISGGPYNEQFF. CDR3 sequence (DNA): TGTGCCAGCAGTCCTATTAGCGGGGGGCCCTACAATGAGCAGTTCTTC.

This clonotype has ten or more counts. V gene TRBV20-1 combines with J gene TRBJ2-7; 11 bases align to TRBD2. Germline trimming cut 3 bases from V and 6 bases from J; bases unmatched to any gene: 7. This CDR3 contains 14 residues. Germline CDR1 DFQATT, CDR2 SNEGSKA (reference sequence). CDR3 sequence: CSASKLAGVGEQYF. In nucleotides, the CDR3 is TGCAGTGCTAGTAAACTAGCGGGAGTAGGCGAGCAGTACTTC.

V usage is TRBV7-2 and J usage is TRBJ1-1; D gene uncertain. In germline, CDR1 is SGHTA, CDR2 FQGNSA. Trimming pared 6 bases from V and 5 bases from J, leaving 19 bases between. The length of the CDR3 is 15 residues. The CDR3 DNA reads TGTGCCAGCAGGACGGCTCAGCAGAGTAGGACTGAAGCTTTCTTT. Its translation is CASRTAQQSRTEAFF. Drawing the rest from reference TRBV7-2 and TRBJ1-1, the complete variable domain is GAGVSQSPSNKVTEKGKDVELRCDPISGHTALYWYRQSLGQGLEFLIYFQGNSAPDKSGLPSDRFSAERTGGSVSTLTIQRTQQEDSAVYLCASRTAQQSRTEAFFGQGTRLTVV.

This chain joins TRBV10-3 and TRBJ2-1; 8 positions agree with TRBD2. The CDR3 has 17 residues. After removal of 0 bases from V and 5 bases from J, the junction contained 9 bases not matched to a gene. CDR1 ENHRY and CDR2 SYGVKD come from the germline V gene. In DNA form, the CDR3 reads TGTGCCATCAGTGAGTCACGGTTCGGGGGGGCCAACAATGAGCAGTTCTTC. Translated: CAISESRFGGANNEQFF.

The V and J genes are TRBV20-1 and TRBJ2-7; 10 nucleotides agree with TRBD1. This CDR3 region has 17 residues. In germline, CDR1 is DFQATT, CDR2 SNEGSKA (reference sequence). V was clipped by 2 bases and J by 2 bases; unmatched bases: 12. The CDR3, as DNA: TGCAGTGCTAGATCCCAGGGGACAGGGGTAGGAACCTACGAGCAGTACTTC. Its translation is CSARSQGTGVGTYEQYF.

This chain connects TRBV5-1 to TRBJ1-2; maybe TRBD1 (5 bases). Germline-derived CDR1 and CDR2 are SGHRS and YFSETQ. The CDR3 loop spans 14 amino acids. The V end was cut by 4 bases, the J end by 3 bases, with 13 bases between. CDR3 nucleotide sequence: TGCGCCAGCAGCGGGGACTCTTCGGACTATGGCTACACCTTC. This sequence encodes CASSGDSSDYGYTF. Using reference TRBV5-1 and TRBJ1-2 for the parts outside the CDR3, the full variable domain is KAGVTQTPRYLIKTRGQQVTLSCSPISGHRSVSWYQQTPGQGLQFLFEYFSETQRNKGNFPGRFSGRQFSNSRSEMNVSTLELGDSALYLCASSGDSSDYGYTFGSGTRLTVV.

The rearrangement uses TRBV20-1 and TRBJ1-2; TRBD1 might be the D (5 bases). Germline V gene data show CDR1 as DFQATT and CDR2 as SNEGSKA (reference sequence). V was cut by 5 bases and J by 6 bases, with 16 bases left in between. CDR3 length equals 13 residues. In DNA form, the CDR3 reads TGCAGTGCTGGGGCCGGGACTACAAATGGCTACACCTTC. This translates into CSAGAGTTNGYTF.

This clonotype has more than one count but fewer than ten. The gene calls are TRBV20-1 and TRBJ2-7; D is possibly TRBD2 (7 bases). The CDR3 extends over 14 amino acids. The ends were cut back, 5 bases at V and 10 bases at J, with 24 bases in the middle. The germline CDR1 and CDR2 sequences are DFQATT and SNEGSKA (reference sequence). CDR3 nucleotide sequence: TGCAGTGCTGCTTCTAGCGCGGGGGCTCCGGCCCAGTACTTC. It encodes CSAASSAGAPAQYF.

This clonotype appeared a few times. The rearrangement links TRBV7-2 to TRBJ2-1; D perhaps matches TRBD2 (5 bases). Germline CDR1 is SGHTA and CDR2 is FQGNSA. The CDR3 extends over 15 amino acids. The V end was cut by 3 bases, the J end by 8 bases, with 17 bases between. As DNA, the CDR3 is TGTGCCAGCAGCTTTAGGTGGTCGACGGACTATGAGCAGTTCTTC. Its protein is CASSFRWSTDYEQFF.